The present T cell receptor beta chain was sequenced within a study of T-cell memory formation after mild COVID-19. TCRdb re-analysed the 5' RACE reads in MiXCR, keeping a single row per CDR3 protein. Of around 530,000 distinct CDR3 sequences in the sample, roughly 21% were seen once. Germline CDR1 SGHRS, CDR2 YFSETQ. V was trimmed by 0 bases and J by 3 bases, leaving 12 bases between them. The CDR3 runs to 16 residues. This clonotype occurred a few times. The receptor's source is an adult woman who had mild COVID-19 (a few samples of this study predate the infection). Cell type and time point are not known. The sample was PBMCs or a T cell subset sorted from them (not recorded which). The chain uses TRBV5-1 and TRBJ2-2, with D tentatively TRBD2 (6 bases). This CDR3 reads CASSLGPGEDTGELFF. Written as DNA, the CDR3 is TGCGCCAGCAGCTTGGGCCCGGGGGAAGACACCGGGGAGCTGTTTTTT.